This T cell receptor beta chain was documented in a study of control samples from healthy donors and cancer patients. Germline lookup yields CDR1 LNHNV and CDR2 YYDKDF (reference sequence). Trimming took 9 bases from V and 6 from J; bases not matched to a gene: 7. This CDR3 is 15 amino acids long. Profiling relied on immunoSEQ multiplex PCR, and the TCRdb table lists in-frame clones only, not all of them. The top ten hold roughly 4% of the sample, which has about 170,000 clones, roughly 95% seen once. The chain joins TRBV15 to TRBJ2-3; TRBD2 matches at 15 bases. The source of this sequence is a woman in her sixties in good health. Sequencing used blood. The CDR3, as DNA: TGTGCCACAAGCGGGACTAGCGGGGGGTCCGATACGCAGTATTTT. It specifies CATSGTSGGSDTQYF. The variable domain in full, with the rest retrieved from reference TRBV15 and TRBJ2-3, is DAMVIQNPRYQVTQFGKPVTLSCSQTLNHNVMYWYQQKSSQAPKLLFHYYDKDFNNEADTPDNFQSRRPNTSFCFLDIRSPGLGDTAMYLCATSGTSGGSDTQYFGPGTRLTVL.